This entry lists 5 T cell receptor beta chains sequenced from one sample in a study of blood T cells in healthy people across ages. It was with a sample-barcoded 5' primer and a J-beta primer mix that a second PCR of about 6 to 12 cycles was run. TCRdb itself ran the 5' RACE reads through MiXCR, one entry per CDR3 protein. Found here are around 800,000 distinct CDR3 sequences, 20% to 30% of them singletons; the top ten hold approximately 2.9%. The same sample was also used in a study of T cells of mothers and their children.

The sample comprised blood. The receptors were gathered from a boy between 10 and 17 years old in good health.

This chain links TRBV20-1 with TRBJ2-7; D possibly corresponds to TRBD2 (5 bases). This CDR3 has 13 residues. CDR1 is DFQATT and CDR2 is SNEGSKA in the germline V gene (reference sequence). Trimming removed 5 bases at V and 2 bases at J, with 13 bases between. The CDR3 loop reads CSAWRTVTYEQYF. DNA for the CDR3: TGCAGTGCTTGGAGGACGGTCACCTACGAGCAGTACTTC.

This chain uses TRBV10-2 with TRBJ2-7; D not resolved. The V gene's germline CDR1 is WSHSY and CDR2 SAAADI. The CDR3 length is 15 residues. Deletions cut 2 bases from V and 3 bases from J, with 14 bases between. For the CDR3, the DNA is TGCGCCAGCAGTGAGCCAGGTTTCTCTATCTACGAGCAGTACTTC. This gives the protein CASSEPGFSIYEQYF.

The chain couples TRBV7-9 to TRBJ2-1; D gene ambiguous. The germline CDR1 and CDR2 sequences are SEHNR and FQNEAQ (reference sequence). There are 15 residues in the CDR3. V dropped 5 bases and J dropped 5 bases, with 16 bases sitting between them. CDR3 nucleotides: TGTGCCAGCAGCCGGCGTTCAGGCGCAAACAATGAGCAGTTCTTC. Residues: CASSRRSGANNEQFF.

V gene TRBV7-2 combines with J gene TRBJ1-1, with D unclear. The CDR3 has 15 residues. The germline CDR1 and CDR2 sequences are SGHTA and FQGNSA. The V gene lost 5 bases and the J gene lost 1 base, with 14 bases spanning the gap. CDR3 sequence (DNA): TGTGCCAGCAGCCCGTTACTGCCCCGGAACACTGAAGCTTTCTTT. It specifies CASSPLLPRNTEAFF.

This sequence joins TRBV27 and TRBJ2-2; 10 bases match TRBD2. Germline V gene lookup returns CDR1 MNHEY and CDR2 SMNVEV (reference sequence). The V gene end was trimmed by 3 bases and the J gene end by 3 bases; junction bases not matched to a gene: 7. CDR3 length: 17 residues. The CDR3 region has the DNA TGTGCCAGCAGTTTTCACGGACTAGCGGCAGACACCGGGGAGCTGTTTTTT. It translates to CASSFHGLAADTGELFF.